This passage covers 12 T cell receptor beta chains from one sample sequenced in a study of blood T cell repertoires in COVID-19. The protocol was immunoSEQ multiplex PCR, while the TCRdb copy is restricted to in-frame clones and leaves out a portion. The table has about 200,000 clones, more than 80% seen once. Sequencing was done on a sample of PBMCs or T cells enriched from blood (not recorded which). These receptors originate from a woman between 18 and 29 years old who had recovered from COVID-19.

This clone appeared once. V usage is TRBV2 and J usage is TRBJ2-5; 9 nucleotides agree with TRBD2. This CDR3 is 17 amino acids long. Germline CDR1 and CDR2: SNHLY and FYNNEI. V shed 2 bases, J shed 1 base, and the junction held 8 bases outside the gene matches. The CDR3 here is CASSELLGLALQETQYF. CDR3 in DNA: TGTGCCAGCAGTGAACTCCTGGGACTAGCCCTCCAAGAGACCCAGTACTTC.

The gene calls are TRBV6-4 and TRBJ2-2; the match to TRBD1 covers 9 bases. The ends lost 6 bases at V and 3 bases at J; junction bases unmatched: 5. This CDR3 contains 15 residues. CDR1 and CDR2 (germline): MRHNA, SNTAGT. The CDR3 region is CASSEQGAHTGELFF. As DNA, the CDR3 is TGTGCCAGCAGCGAACAGGGGGCACACACCGGGGAGCTGTTTTTT.

The V and J genes are TRBV13 and TRBJ2-7; the D gene is possibly TRBD2 (6 bases). V was shortened by 2 bases and J by 6 bases, with 8 bases between the two germline ends. The CDR3 consists of 12 residues. Germline V gene data show CDR1 as PRHDT and CDR2 as FYEKMQ (reference sequence). The CDR3 loop reads CASSLQGGEQYF. The CDR3 DNA reads as TGTGCCAGCAGCTTACAGGGAGGCGAGCAGTACTTC.

The chain is built from TRBV7-9 and TRBJ2-1; no clear D gene. The CDR3 contains 13 residues. The germline V and J ends were trimmed by 5 bases and 7 bases, with 12 bases remaining between them. The germline CDR1 and CDR2 sequences are SEHNR and FQNEAQ (reference sequence). The CDR3 bases are TGTGCCAGCAGCATAAACTATGGGAATGAGCAGTTCTTC. Translating it yields CASSINYGNEQFF.

The chain recombines TRBV10-3 with TRBJ2-2; 12 bases align to TRBD2. The CDR3 runs to 16 residues. The germline gives CDR1 ENHRY, CDR2 SYGVKD. V trimming: 4 bases; J trimming: 2 bases; junction bases outside the gene matches: 2. CDR3 in DNA: TGTGCCATCAGTGGGACTAGCGGGGCCAACACCGGGGAGCTGTTTTTT. Residues: CAISGTSGANTGELFF.

This clone has a count of ten or more. V gene TRBV6-2 or TRBV6-3 combines with J gene TRBJ2-2; 8 positions agree with TRBD1. J lost 1 base, V lost 6 bases, and 7 bases had no gene match. The CDR3 spans 16 residues. Germline CDR1 reads MNHEY; CDR2 reads SVGEGT. The chain's CDR3 is CASSPPDRENTGELFF. The CDR3 nucleotides are TGTGCCAGCAGCCCACCGGACAGGGAGAACACCGGGGAGCTGTTTTTT.

The CDR3 DNA follows: TGTGCCAGCAGCGGGGGGCGCCTCAATGAGCAGTTCTTC. It codes for CASSGGRLNEQFF. The V and J genes are TRBV27 and TRBJ2-1; the D gene is possibly TRBD2 (7 bases). From germline, CDR1 is MNHEY and CDR2 SMNVEV (reference sequence). V was shortened by 6 bases and J by 6 bases, with 12 bases between the two germline ends. CDR3 size: 13 residues.

CDR3 in DNA: TGTGCCAGCAGCTTAGGGACAGCCTACGAGCAGTACTTC. Protein sequence: CASSLGTAYEQYF. This sequence joins TRBV11-2 and TRBJ2-7, with D tentatively TRBD1 (6 bases). The CDR3 totals 13 residues. Looked up from germline, CDR1 is SGHAT and CDR2 is FQNNGV. Trimming left V 1 base short and J 2 bases short, with 6 bases between. The variable domain in full, completed from reference TRBV11-2 and TRBJ2-7, reads EAGVAQSPRYKIIEKRQSVAFWCNPISGHATLYWYQQILGQGPKLLIQFQNNGVVDDSQLPKDRFSAERLKGVDSTLKIQPAKLEDSAVYLCASSLGTAYEQYFGPGTRLTVT.

This chain connects TRBV5-1 to TRBJ2-5; D is unresolved. CDR3 length: 13 amino acids. V was trimmed by 0 bases and J by 5 bases, leaving 8 bases between them. Germline V CDR1 and CDR2: SGHRS, YFSETQ. The chain's CDR3 is CASSLGAKETQYF. The CDR3 DNA reads as TGCGCCAGCAGCTTGGGCGCAAAGGAGACCCAGTACTTC. The whole variable domain, remainder taken from reference TRBV5-1 and TRBJ2-5, is KAGVTQTPRYLIKTRGQQVTLSCSPISGHRSVSWYQQTPGQGLQFLFEYFSETQRNKGNFPGRFSGRQFSNSRSEMNVSTLELGDSALYLCASSLGAKETQYFGPGTRLLVL.

V usage is TRBV10-3 and J usage is TRBJ2-3; 12 bases align to TRBD2. The CDR3 has 15 residues. The germline gives CDR1 ENHRY, CDR2 SYGVKD. V was pared by 7 bases and J by 0 bases, with 2 bases of the junction left unmatched. The CDR3 sequence: CAIKGLAGSTDTQYF. CDR3 coding DNA: TGTGCCATCAAAGGACTAGCGGGAAGCACAGATACGCAGTATTTT.

V and J are TRBV30 and TRBJ1-5; 10 bases are shared with TRBD1. V shed 5 bases and J 0 bases; nucleotides not matched to a gene: 13. Germline-derived CDR1 and CDR2 are GTSNPN and SVGIG (reference sequence). This CDR3 has 18 residues. The CDR3: CAWEPGTGVPYSNQPQHF. CDR3 bases: TGTGCCTGGGAACCCGGGACAGGGGTCCCCTATAGCAATCAGCCCCAGCATTTT.

The CDR3 reads CASSSLDRTNYGYTF. The DNA for the CDR3 is TGTGCCAGCAGCTCTCTGGACAGAACTAACTATGGCTACACCTTC. The V call is TRBV27, the J call TRBJ1-2, with TRBD1 as a possible D gene (6 bases). Germline assignment: CDR1 MNHEY and CDR2 SMNVEV (reference sequence). CDR3 length equals 15 residues. Trimming stripped 6 bases from V and 0 bases from J, with 14 bases between.